This T cell receptor (beta chain) is drawn from a study of CD8 T cells in ankylosing spondylitis. Study-wide findings and caveats: Typical of ankylosing spondylitis blood, it appeared, was a TCR beta motif of under 10 highly homologous variants.

As for this clonotype: The antigen is not known.

TCRdb reprocessed the 5' RACE reads with MiXCR, giving one entry per CDR3 protein. This table has over 450,000 distinct CDR3 sequences, about an eighth appearing once. The clonotype was recovered from a male donor with ankylosing spondylitis. Specimen: blood, either unsorted or a sorted T cell fraction (not recorded which).

The CDR3 region is CASSRTSGRLLMETQYF. The CDR3 DNA is TGTGCCAGCAGCAGGACTAGCGGGAGATTGTTGATGGAGACCCAGTACTTC. The chain employs TRBV6-1 and TRBJ2-5; 13 bases agree with TRBD2. This CDR3 spans 17 amino acids. V trimming: 6 bases; J trimming: 5 bases; junction bases outside the gene matches: 12. The germline CDR1 and CDR2 sequences are MNHNS and SASEGT.